The 6 T cell receptor beta chains presented below share a single source sample, sequenced in a study of tumor T cells in aggressive B-cell lymphoma. Measured with immunoSEQ multiplex PCR; TCRdb has only the in-frame clones, and not every one. Here the sample spans fewer than 6,500 clones, around 94% being singletons. Sequenced: tumor tissue. These receptors were collected from an adult with diffuse large B cell lymphoma.

The chain couples TRBV7-2 to TRBJ2-2; no firm D call. There are 14 residues in the CDR3. With 6 bases removed from V and 1 base from J, the gap between germline ends came to 9 bases. In germline, CDR1 is SGHTA, CDR2 FQGNSA. In DNA form, the CDR3 reads TGTGCCAGCAGTTTCAGCGAGAACACCGGGGAGCTGTTTTTT. Translation gives CASSFSENTGELFF.

The DNA of the CDR3 is TGTGCCTGGAGTGTACAGGGGGGAGAGACCCAGTACTTC. Translation gives CAWSVQGGETQYF. The chain joins TRBV30 to TRBJ2-5; the match to TRBD1 covers 8 bases. The V gene's germline CDR1 is GTSNPN and CDR2 SVGIG (reference sequence). CDR3 length equals 13 residues. With 0 bases clipped from V and 4 bases from J, the junction kept 1 base outside the gene matches.

The chain combines TRBV7-9 with TRBJ2-7; TRBD1 matches 10 bases. V gave up 5 bases and J gave up 6 bases; unmatched junction bases: 7. The CDR3 totals 14 residues. Per germline, CDR1 SEHNR and CDR2 FQNEAQ (reference sequence). CDR3 nucleotides: TGTGCCAGCAGCATCCTGACAGGGGGCATCGAGCAGTACTTC. Protein sequence: CASSILTGGIEQYF.

This clone was seen a handful of times. This chain joins TRBV4-1 and TRBJ1-2, with no clear D. The germline V and J ends were trimmed by 2 bases and 8 bases, with 15 bases remaining between them. From germline, CDR1 is MGHRA and CDR2 YSYEKL. There are 14 residues in the CDR3. The CDR3 reads CASSQSEGAGGYTF. CDR3 DNA: TGCGCCAGCAGCCAAAGTGAGGGAGCGGGAGGCTACACCTTC.

This clone was observed once. CDR3 DNA sequence: TGTGCCAGCAGTTTATTGAGACCCTTGGGACAGGGAAATGAGCAGTTCTTC. Protein sequence: CASSLLRPLGQGNEQFF. The gene calls are TRBV28 and TRBJ2-1, with 9 bases matching TRBD1. V shed 1 base, J shed 7 bases, and the junction held 11 bases outside the gene matches. CDR1 and CDR2 (germline): MDHEN, SYDVKM. The CDR3 has 17 amino acids.

The genes are TRBV23-1 and TRBJ2-3, with D possibly matching TRBD2 (6 bases). TRBV23-1 is marked as an open reading frame, function uncertain. V lost 8 bases and J 1 base, leaving 13 bases between the germline ends. The CDR3 length is 14 residues. CDR3 in amino acids: CASGGMGRTDTQYF. CDR3 coding DNA: TGCGCCAGCGGAGGGATGGGGCGCACAGATACGCAGTATTTT.